The rows below give T cell receptor beta chains drawn from one sample of a study of blood T cell repertoires in COVID-19. Clones were sequenced by immunoSEQ multiplex PCR, and TCRdb holds only the in-frame ones, with some missing. The sample carries approximately 290,000 clones, 65% to 85% recorded once. Sample: peripheral blood. Receptor source: a person aged 65 to 85 with COVID-19, enrolled during active disease. The CDR3 runs from the conserved cysteine through the conserved F or W. Fields, in order: D gene, J gene, clone size, V gene, CDR3 DNA, CDR3 protein. A D gene is named only where the DNA matches it firmly. A row's size may be missing; if present it is once, few, many or a size class.

D gene: -; J gene: TRBJ2-2; clone size: once; V gene: TRBV27; CDR3 DNA: TGTGCCAGCAGTTTACCGACAAGCCGAGTTACCACCGGGGAGCTGTTTTTT; CDR3 protein: CASSLPTSRVTTGELFF
D gene: TRBD1; J gene: TRBJ1-1; clone size: -; V gene: TRBV7-9; CDR3 DNA: TGTGCCAGCAGCCGGACCCGGACAGGGAAGAACACTGAAGCTTTCTTT; CDR3 protein: CASSRTRTGKNTEAFF
D gene: -; J gene: TRBJ1-1; clone size: -; V gene: TRBV27; CDR3 DNA: TGTGCCAGCAGTCCCGGCGGAGCGGGCACTGAAGCTTTCTTT; CDR3 protein: CASSPGGAGTEAFF
D gene: TRBD1; J gene: TRBJ1-4; clone size: -; V gene: TRBV11-2; CDR3 DNA: TGTGCCAGCAGCTTAGGGGACAGGCCTAATGAAAAACTGTTTTTT; CDR3 protein: CASSLGDRPNEKLFF
D gene: -; J gene: TRBJ1-1; clone size: -; V gene: TRBV5-6; CDR3 DNA: TGTGCCAGCAGCTTGGTCACTAGAAGCACTGAAGCTTTCTTT; CDR3 protein: CASSLVTRSTEAFF
D gene: TRBD2; J gene: TRBJ2-1; clone size: -; V gene: TRBV19; CDR3 DNA: TGTGCCAGTAGTAGGGTTGGGAGCGGGGCCTACAATGAGCAGTTCTTC; CDR3 protein: CASSRVGSGAYNEQFF
D gene: -; J gene: TRBJ1-3; clone size: -; V gene: TRBV9; CDR3 DNA: TGTGCCAGCAGCGTTTCGCAGGTTGGAAACACCATATATTTT; CDR3 protein: CASSVSQVGNTIYF
D gene: -; J gene: TRBJ1-5; clone size: few; V gene: TRBV6-2/TRBV6-3; CDR3 DNA: TGTGCCAGCAGTTACGGGGCTACACGGCCCCAGCATTTT; CDR3 protein: CASSYGATRPQHF
D gene: TRBD2; J gene: TRBJ2-3; clone size: -; V gene: TRBV2; CDR3 DNA: TGTGCCAGCAGTGGGACTAGCGGTCGCACAGATACGCAGTATTTT; CDR3 protein: CASSGTSGRTDTQYF
D gene: TRBD2; J gene: TRBJ2-7; clone size: -; V gene: TRBV19; CDR3 DNA: TGTGCCAGTAGTCCCAAAGCGGGGCCTCTCTACGAGCAGTACTTC; CDR3 protein: CASSPKAGPLYEQYF
D gene: TRBD1; J gene: TRBJ1-5; clone size: -; V gene: TRBV6-5; CDR3 DNA: TGTGCCAGCCACCGGGACAGGGATCAGCCCCAGCATTTT; CDR3 protein: CASHRDRDQPQHF
D gene: TRBD2; J gene: TRBJ2-2; clone size: -; V gene: TRBV7-3; CDR3 DNA: TGTGCCAGCAGCTTAATTCGTACCGGCCGCGGCGGGACTACACCGAACACCGGGGAGCTGTTTTTT; CDR3 protein: CASSLIRTGRGGTTPNTGELFF
D gene: -; J gene: TRBJ1-1; clone size: -; V gene: TRBV7-6; CDR3 DNA: TGTGCCAGCAGCTTAGGTTTGCAGTCTGAAGCTTTCTTT; CDR3 protein: CASSLGLQSEAFF
D gene: TRBD2; J gene: TRBJ2-1; clone size: -; V gene: TRBV6-5; CDR3 DNA: TGTGCCAGCAGTTACTCGGGGACTAGCTATTCTGAGCAGTTCTTC; CDR3 protein: CASSYSGTSYSEQFF
D gene: TRBD2; J gene: TRBJ2-1; clone size: -; V gene: TRBV6-5; CDR3 DNA: TGTGCCAGCAGACGGACTAGCGGGACCAGTGAGCAGTTCTTC; CDR3 protein: CASRRTSGTSEQFF
D gene: TRBD2; J gene: TRBJ2-7; clone size: -; V gene: TRBV29-1; CDR3 DNA: TGCAGCGGTAAACTGGGGTCTAGCGGGGATGGAGAGCAGTACTTC; CDR3 protein: CSGKLGSSGDGEQYF
D gene: -; J gene: TRBJ2-1; clone size: -; V gene: TRBV5-1; CDR3 DNA: TGCGCCAGCAGCTTGGGCGGCTACAGGGCAGAGGAGCAGTTCTTC; CDR3 protein: CASSLGGYRAEEQFF
D gene: -; J gene: TRBJ2-3; clone size: -; V gene: TRBV19; CDR3 DNA: TGTGCCAGTACAGGGTCCTCCAGGACGCAGTATTTT; CDR3 protein: CASTGSSRTQYF
D gene: TRBD1; J gene: TRBJ2-1; clone size: -; V gene: TRBV6-1; CDR3 DNA: TGTGCCAGCAGGGGGACAGGGGATAGGAATGAGCAGTTCTTC; CDR3 protein: CASRGTGDRNEQFF
D gene: -; J gene: TRBJ1-1; clone size: -; V gene: TRBV9; CDR3 DNA: TGTGCCAGCAGCGTGGGCTGGACAGACACTGAAGCTTTCTTT; CDR3 protein: CASSVGWTDTEAFF
D gene: -; J gene: TRBJ2-7; clone size: -; V gene: TRBV7-8; CDR3 DNA: TGTGCCAGCAGCTGGTCGACTGGAAACTACGAGCAGTACTTC; CDR3 protein: CASSWSTGNYEQYF
D gene: TRBD1; J gene: TRBJ1-4; clone size: -; V gene: TRBV7-2; CDR3 DNA: TGTGCCAGCAGCTCAGTAAGGACAGGGTTGGCTGAAAAACTGTTTTTT; CDR3 protein: CASSSVRTGLAEKLFF
D gene: -; J gene: TRBJ2-7; clone size: once; V gene: TRBV12-3/TRBV12-4; CDR3 DNA: TGTGCCAGCATGACAGACTCCTACGAGCAGTACTTC; CDR3 protein: CASMTDSYEQYF
D gene: TRBD1; J gene: TRBJ1-1; clone size: -; V gene: TRBV2; CDR3 DNA: TGTGCCAGCAGTGTGCAGGGGGCGGAGATGATTGAAGCTTTCTTT; CDR3 protein: CASSVQGAEMIEAFF
D gene: -; J gene: TRBJ2-5; clone size: -; V gene: TRBV6-2/TRBV6-3; CDR3 DNA: TGTGCCAGCAGTTACCCTATTCCCGCCCAGTACTTC; CDR3 protein: CASSYPIPAQYF
D gene: TRBD1; J gene: TRBJ2-1; clone size: -; V gene: TRBV14; CDR3 DNA: TGTGCCAGCAACCGGGACAGGTACAATGAGCAGTTCTTC; CDR3 protein: CASNRDRYNEQFF
D gene: TRBD2; J gene: TRBJ2-3; clone size: -; V gene: TRBV7-8; CDR3 DNA: TGTGCCAGCAGCCCAACTCCTAGCGGAGTCCGGTATTTT; CDR3 protein: CASSPTPSGVRYF
D gene: -; J gene: TRBJ2-7; clone size: -; V gene: TRBV23-1; CDR3 DNA: TGCGCCAGCAGTCGGCTCAGGGGATACTACGAGCAGTACTTC; CDR3 protein: CASSRLRGYYEQYF
D gene: -; J gene: TRBJ1-1; clone size: -; V gene: TRBV9; CDR3 DNA: TGTGCCAGCAGCGTAGAGGCACAGGCCAACACTGAAGCTTTCTTT; CDR3 protein: CASSVEAQANTEAFF
D gene: -; J gene: TRBJ1-4; clone size: -; V gene: TRBV2; CDR3 DNA: TGTGCCAGCAGGACCCCCGGACAGATAAATGAAAAACTGTTTTTT; CDR3 protein: CASRTPGQINEKLFF
D gene: TRBD1; J gene: TRBJ1-5; clone size: few; V gene: TRBV20-1; CDR3 DNA: TGCAGTGCTAGTCAGGGGACAGGTAATCAGCCCCAGCATTTT; CDR3 protein: CSASQGTGNQPQHF
D gene: TRBD1; J gene: TRBJ1-5; clone size: -; V gene: TRBV5-1; CDR3 DNA: TGCGCCAGCAGCTCCGGGACAGGGGCAAATCAGCCCCAGCATTTT; CDR3 protein: CASSSGTGANQPQHF
D gene: TRBD2; J gene: TRBJ2-5; clone size: -; V gene: TRBV6-6; CDR3 DNA: TGTGCCAGCAGTTACTCGGGAGGGCAAGAGACCCAGTACTTC; CDR3 protein: CASSYSGGQETQYF
D gene: -; J gene: TRBJ2-7; clone size: -; V gene: TRBV5-4; CDR3 DNA: TGCGCCAGCAGCTTGTTCACCGGGACGGGACTCTACGAGCAGTACTTC; CDR3 protein: CASSLFTGTGLYEQYF
D gene: TRBD1; J gene: TRBJ2-7; clone size: -; V gene: TRBV5-1; CDR3 DNA: TGCGCCAGCAGCTTGGACCCCGGGACAGGTAGCTACGAGCAGTACTTC; CDR3 protein: CASSLDPGTGSYEQYF
D gene: TRBD2; J gene: TRBJ2-3; clone size: -; V gene: TRBV4-3; CDR3 DNA: TGCGCCAGCAGCCAGCGACCCGCGGGGGAACCCACAGATACGCAGTATTTT; CDR3 protein: CASSQRPAGEPTDTQYF
D gene: -; J gene: TRBJ2-3; clone size: -; V gene: TRBV20-1; CDR3 DNA: TGCAGTGCTACGTTAGCAGATACGCAGTATTTT; CDR3 protein: CSATLADTQYF
D gene: TRBD1; J gene: TRBJ1-1; clone size: -; V gene: TRBV5-1; CDR3 DNA: TGCGCCAGCAGTGGGACAGGAGGGTACACTGAAGCTTTCTTT; CDR3 protein: CASSGTGGYTEAFF
D gene: -; J gene: TRBJ2-3; clone size: -; V gene: TRBV6-6; CDR3 DNA: TGTGCCAGCAGTTACGGTAGCGAGACTAGCACAGATACGCAGTATTTT; CDR3 protein: CASSYGSETSTDTQYF
D gene: -; J gene: TRBJ1-1; clone size: -; V gene: TRBV7-9; CDR3 DNA: TGTGCCAGCAGCTCCCAGGGCGGGGTGAACACTGAAGCTTTCTTT; CDR3 protein: CASSSQGGVNTEAFF
D gene: TRBD2; J gene: TRBJ2-7; clone size: -; V gene: TRBV7-2; CDR3 DNA: TGTGCCAGCAGCGTAAGACTAGCGGGGGGCTACCCCTACGAGCAGTACTTC; CDR3 protein: CASSVRLAGGYPYEQYF
D gene: -; J gene: TRBJ1-6; clone size: -; V gene: TRBV11-2; CDR3 DNA: TGTGCCAGCAGTATAGACAGCCAACTCAATAATTCACCCCTCCACTTT; CDR3 protein: CASSIDSQLNNSPLHF
D gene: -; J gene: TRBJ1-4; clone size: -; V gene: TRBV2; CDR3 DNA: TGTGCCAGCAGTCCAAAAACCGCGACTAATGAAAAACTGTTTTTT; CDR3 protein: CASSPKTATNEKLFF
D gene: TRBD2; J gene: TRBJ2-3; clone size: -; V gene: TRBV5-1; CDR3 DNA: TGCGCCAGCAGCTTGGCCCTAGCGGGAGGAGATACGCAGTATTTT; CDR3 protein: CASSLALAGGDTQYF
D gene: TRBD1; J gene: TRBJ1-3; clone size: -; V gene: TRBV4-1; CDR3 DNA: TGCGCCAGCAGCGACCGGGACAGGGTAGTGAGCTCTGGAAACACCATATATTTT; CDR3 protein: CASSDRDRVVSSGNTIYF
D gene: -; J gene: TRBJ2-7; clone size: -; V gene: TRBV7-9; CDR3 DNA: TGTGCCAGCAGCTTAAGCGGGTTGGGCGAGCAGTACTTC; CDR3 protein: CASSLSGLGEQYF
D gene: TRBD1; J gene: TRBJ2-2; clone size: -; V gene: TRBV5-1; CDR3 DNA: TGCGCCAGCAGCTTGGACAGGGGGAGCACCGGGGAGCTGTTTTTT; CDR3 protein: CASSLDRGSTGELFF
D gene: -; J gene: TRBJ1-1; clone size: -; V gene: TRBV27; CDR3 DNA: TGTGCCAGCAGAAGACAAGGGGGTTTAACTGAAGCTTTCTTT; CDR3 protein: CASRRQGGLTEAFF
D gene: TRBD1; J gene: TRBJ1-2; clone size: -; V gene: TRBV3-1/TRBV3-2; CDR3 DNA: TGTGCCAGCAGCCAAGACCCGGTGGGACAGTCCTATGGCTACACCTTC; CDR3 protein: CASSQDPVGQSYGYTF
D gene: -; J gene: TRBJ2-7; clone size: -; V gene: TRBV28; CDR3 DNA: TGTGCCAGCAGCGCGGCTCGGGAGCAGTACTTC; CDR3 protein: CASSAAREQYF
D gene: -; J gene: TRBJ2-5; clone size: once; V gene: TRBV11-3; CDR3 DNA: TGTGCCAGCAGCTTAGGTCCAGGGGACCAAGAGACCCAGTACTTC; CDR3 protein: CASSLGPGDQETQYF
D gene: -; J gene: TRBJ2-3; clone size: -; V gene: TRBV4-3; CDR3 DNA: TGCGCCAGCAGCCAAGATACAGAGCCCTCCACAGATACGCAGTATTTT; CDR3 protein: CASSQDTEPSTDTQYF
D gene: TRBD1; J gene: TRBJ1-5; clone size: -; V gene: TRBV29-1; CDR3 DNA: TGCAGCGTGTCAACAGGGGGCAATCAGCCCCAGCATTTT; CDR3 protein: CSVSTGGNQPQHF
D gene: -; J gene: TRBJ2-7; clone size: -; V gene: TRBV6-1; CDR3 DNA: TGTGCCAGCAGTGAAGCGTGGGTCGGGGACTACGAGCAGTACTTC; CDR3 protein: CASSEAWVGDYEQYF
D gene: TRBD2; J gene: TRBJ2-1; clone size: -; V gene: TRBV11-3; CDR3 DNA: TGTGCCAGCAGCTGGGCTAGCGGGTATGAGCAGTTCTTC; CDR3 protein: CASSWASGYEQFF
D gene: TRBD1; J gene: TRBJ2-1; clone size: -; V gene: TRBV2; CDR3 DNA: TGTGCCAGCTTAGCCCGACAGGGGCCTACGAATGAGCAGTTCTTC; CDR3 protein: CASLARQGPTNEQFF